These 2 T cell receptor beta chains were all obtained from the same sample, sequenced in a study of blood T cell repertoires in COVID-19. Assay used: immunoSEQ multiplex PCR; TCRdb lists only in-frame clones, some missing. This sample has about 180,000 clones, with around 86% found just once. The material sequenced was peripheral blood. The receptors here all came from a woman in her twenties or thirties with active or convalescent COVID-19.

The chain uses TRBV9 and TRBJ1-6; 8 bases agree with TRBD1. This CDR3 has 14 residues. With V trimmed by 5 bases and J by 6 bases, 4 bases remained unmatched. Germline V lookup: CDR1 SGDLS, CDR2 YYNGEE. The CDR3 DNA reads TGTGCCAGCAGTAACAGGGGGGCTAATTCACCCCTCCACTTT. Amino acids: CASSNRGANSPLHF.

This clone came up once. The chain carries TRBV19 and TRBJ2-1; TRBD2 matches 8 bases. This CDR3 comprises 14 residues. Trimming at V came to 1 base and at J to 7 bases, leaving 3 bases not matched to a gene. CDR1 is LNHDA, CDR2 SQIVND, per germline (reference sequence). The CDR3 region is CASSIAGGRNEQFF. DNA of the CDR3: TGTGCCAGTAGTATAGCGGGAGGGCGTAATGAGCAGTTCTTC.